The clone carrying this TCR beta chain came up a few times. No antigen is known for it. The source of the sample is a study of T cell repertoires in cytomegalovirus infection. Study-level information: Indications came from public TCR beta signatures; they pointed to CMV infection and to a matching HLA type.

CDR3 length: 15 amino acids. Per the germline V gene, CDR1 is SGHKS and CDR2 is YYEKEE (reference sequence). V was clipped by 1 base and J by 4 bases, with 14 bases between them. A single record per CDR3 protein comes from TCRdb applying MiXCR to the reads. The sample carries fewer than 1,000,000 distinct CDR3 sequences, roughly a third recorded once. Study-level findings and limits: Dominant in the ex vivo response were TCR beta clonotypes restricted by HLA-C and specific for CMV. Carriers of CMV plus the relevant HLA were identified by cumulative public TCR beta family frequency.

The TCR comes from a human donor in good health (CMV status not recorded). Some clones in this sample may be carry-over from other donors' samples. V usage is TRBV5-5 and J usage is TRBJ1-2; D unresolved. This specimen was cultured CD8+ T cells from PBMCs, taken from culture after CMV antigen stimulation. The CDR3, as DNA: TGTGCCAGCAGCTTGCACCGCCAGATGGCCTATGGCTACACCTTC. Translating gives CASSLHRQMAYGYTF.